These T cell receptor beta chains were read from a single sample in a study of blood T cell repertoires in COVID-19. The protocol was immunoSEQ multiplex PCR, while the TCRdb copy is restricted to in-frame clones and leaves out a portion. This sample has approximately 120,000 clones, with nearly 85% found just once. The sequenced material came from peripheral blood. These receptors were collected from a woman aged 45-65 years with acute or convalescent COVID-19. Each CDR3 is given with its conserved first and last residue.

j_call | v_call | cdr3_aa
TRBJ1-2 | TRBV5-6 | CASSLIGHYTF
TRBJ1-4 | TRBV27 | CASGLGRAYNEKLFF
TRBJ2-3 | TRBV11-1 | CASSARDFLGNTQYF
TRBJ1-2 | TRBV6-6 | CASLGRVDGYTF
TRBJ1-4 | TRBV7-2 | CASSLVTGTRSEKLFF
TRBJ1-2 | TRBV5-5 | CASSLEDRESYGYTF
TRBJ2-1 | TRBV7-2 | CASSPSIGGGQEEQFF
TRBJ1-4 | TRBV5-1 | CASSDLQGPNEKLFF
TRBJ1-4 | TRBV30 | CAWSPRTGKLFF
TRBJ1-1 | TRBV6-5 | CASRHRNTEAFF
TRBJ1-2 | TRBV27 | CASSPQGNYGYTF
TRBJ1-2 | TRBV5-4 | CASSPLGTSNYGYTF
TRBJ1-1 | TRBV18 | CASSPMARGMNTEAFF
TRBJ1-1 | TRBV4-2 | CASSLPRGSAEAFF
TRBJ2-7 | TRBV5-1 | CASSLGPGESYEQYF
TRBJ1-5 | TRBV28 | CASSAGGQPHQPQHF
TRBJ1-2 | TRBV5-1 | CASNLDGTGLFSYGYTF
TRBJ1-1 | TRBV27 | CASSPSLGGGTEAFF
TRBJ2-7 | TRBV30 | CAWSRLNEQYF
TRBJ1-3 | TRBV5-1 | CASSLAWPSGNTIYF
TRBJ1-2 | TRBV28 | CASSLGTPGQANYGYTF
TRBJ2-7 | TRBV18 | CASSPGQGASYEQYF
TRBJ2-7 | TRBV18 | CASSLGQGYEQYF
TRBJ1-4 | TRBV5-1 | CASSLPRAGVGEKLFF
TRBJ1-5 | TRBV6-4 | CASLDRGNQPQHF
TRBJ1-2 | TRBV5-5 | CASSLALGAEYGYTF
TRBJ1-2 | TRBV6-6 | CAAAGSFDYGYTF
TRBJ1-6 | TRBV3-1/TRBV3-2 | CASSQHTGSRDSPLHF
TRBJ2-7 | TRBV4-1 | CASSQLDLTGQGAYEQYF
TRBJ1-5 | TRBV27 | CASSSRQGVDQPQHF
TRBJ1-2 | TRBV6-1 | CASSDRAGANYGYTF
TRBJ1-2 | TRBV3-1/TRBV3-2 | CASSQPSTVIYGYTF
TRBJ1-3 | TRBV4-1 | CASSQEPLPSAGNTIYF
TRBJ1-5 | TRBV18 | CASSSGTDYSNQPQHF
TRBJ1-5 | TRBV28 | CASSLGGGNQPQHF
TRBJ1-2 | TRBV10-3 | CAISDSRTGSDYGYTF
TRBJ1-1 | TRBV6-5 | CASRSYGESAFF
TRBJ2-7 | TRBV2 | CATQYRGLGEQYF
TRBJ1-2 | TRBV28 | CASSPLGTVNYGYTF
TRBJ1-4 | TRBV28 | CASSLWKGQGNEKLFF
TRBJ2-7 | TRBV18 | CASSRTQGPSYEQYF
TRBJ2-2 | TRBV5-1 | CASSVGTGDTGELFF